Below are 2 T cell receptor beta chains sequenced from a single sample in a study of T-cell reconstitution after alpha-beta-depleted transplantation in children. Preparation of the TCRbeta library involved a method that used unique molecular identifiers. TCRdb recomputed calls from the PCR reads with MiXCR, one row per CDR3 protein. The sample lists over 85,000 distinct CDR3 sequences; 10% to 13% were seen once. Sequencing used PBMCs from the stem cell graft donor, obtained from the stem cell graft. The receptors shown here come from a human donor who donated a stem cell graft to a child with acute lymphoblastic leukemia.

This clonotype was seen at least ten times. J is TRBJ1-1 and V is TRBV29-1, with TRBD1 as a possible D gene (5 bases). The V end was cut by 6 bases, the J end by 1 base, with 9 bases between. Germline V gives CDR1 SQVTM, CDR2 ANQGSEA. The CDR3 totals 12 residues. The CDR3 region is CSVGRENTEAFF. As DNA, the CDR3 is TGCAGCGTGGGACGGGAGAACACTGAAGCTTTCTTT.

This clonotype has at least ten counts. The V and J genes are TRBV25-1 and TRBJ1-6; D not certain. Germline assignment: CDR1 MGHDK and CDR2 SYGVNS. The V end was cut by 2 bases, the J end by 8 bases, with 10 bases between. This CDR3 comprises 14 residues. The CDR3 sequence: CASSEEGSYSPLHF. The CDR3 region has the DNA TGTGCCAGCAGTGAAGAAGGCTCCTATTCACCCCTCCACTTT.